This entry features one T cell receptor beta chain sequence. The record originates from a study of blood T cells in healthy people across ages. A second about 6 to 12 cycle PCR used barcoded and J-beta primers. A single record per CDR3 protein comes from TCRdb applying MiXCR to the 5' RACE reads. The table records approximately 2,000,000 distinct CDR3 sequences, about two fifths of them present only once. The CDR3 extends over 14 amino acids. The germline V gene encodes CDR1 SGHTA and CDR2 FQGNSA. Trimming took 5 bases from V and 6 from J, leaving 15 bases between them. Donors gave about 10 milliliters of peripheral blood apiece.

The chain recombines TRBV7-2 with TRBJ2-3; TRBD2 might be the D (7 bases). The TCR sequence derives from a human donor in good health. Sequencing was carried out using blood. The CDR3 loop is CASSRGGADDTQYF. CDR3 nucleotide sequence: TGTGCCAGCAGCAGGGGGGGGGCGGATGATACGCAGTATTTT.